This T cell receptor beta chain was sequenced during a study of PD-1 blockade in classical Hodgkin lymphoma. Sequenced by immunoSEQ multiplex PCR; TCRdb stores in-frame clones only, minus some. The sample contains approximately 10,000 clones, less than 90% of which appear only once. General study points: Reported baseline diversity: healthy donors highest, relapsed/refractory patients lowest. While CD8+ TCR diversity did not rise significantly by C4D1, CD4+ TCR diversity did. Anyone who began nivolumab under 1 year after ASCT was excluded.

CDR1 is SEHNR and CDR2 is FQNEAQ in the germline V gene (reference sequence). The CDR3 extends over 14 amino acids. V lost 0 bases and J 7 bases, leaving 9 bases between the germline ends. A word on this clone: What it binds is unknown.

Every patient relapsed after autologous stem cell transplantation, and brentuximab vedotin exposure varied. CD8+ T cells were isolated from thawed PBMCs by magnetic negative selection. The patients, who had relapsed/refractory classical Hodgkin lymphoma, achieved best responses of complete response, partial response or progressive disease. Sequencing used CD8+ T cells from blood, obtained at baseline. This clonotype was obtained from a human donor with classical Hodgkin lymphoma. The chain recombines TRBV7-9 with TRBJ1-4; possibly TRBD1 for D (5 bases). DNA of the CDR3: TGTGCCAGCAGCTTAGCACCAGGGAGTGAAAAACTGTTTTTT. It encodes CASSLAPGSEKLFF.